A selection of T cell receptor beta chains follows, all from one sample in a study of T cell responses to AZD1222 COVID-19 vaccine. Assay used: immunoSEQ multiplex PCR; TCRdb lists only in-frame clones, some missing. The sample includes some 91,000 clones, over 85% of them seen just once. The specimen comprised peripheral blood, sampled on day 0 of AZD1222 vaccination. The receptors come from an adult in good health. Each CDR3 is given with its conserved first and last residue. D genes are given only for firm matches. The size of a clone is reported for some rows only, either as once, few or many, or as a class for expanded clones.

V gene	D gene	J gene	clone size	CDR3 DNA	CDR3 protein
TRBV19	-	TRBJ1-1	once	TGTGCCAGTAGTATGCCTATGAACACTGAAGCTTTCTTT	CASSMPMNTEAFF
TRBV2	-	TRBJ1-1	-	TGTGCCAGCTCGCTACAGACCTTCGGGCTCGCTGAAGCTTTCTTT	CASSLQTFGLAEAFF
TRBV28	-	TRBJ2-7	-	TGTGCCAGCAGTTCCGCTTACGAGCAGTACTTC	CASSSAYEQYF
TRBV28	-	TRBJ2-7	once	TGTGCCAGCAGTCCCGGCAATATCCTTACCTCCTACGAGCAGTACTTC	CASSPGNILTSYEQYF
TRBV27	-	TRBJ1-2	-	TGTGCCAGCAGTTTAACCGAGGCTAACTATGGCTACACCTTC	CASSLTEANYGYTF
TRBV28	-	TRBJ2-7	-	TGTGCCAGTAGCCCTCCGGTCGGCGAGCAGTACTTC	CASSPPVGEQYF
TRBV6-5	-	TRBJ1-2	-	TGTGCCAGCAGTTACGGAGACAGCTATGGCTACACCTTC	CASSYGDSYGYTF
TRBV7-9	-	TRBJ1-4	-	TGTGCCAGCAGCCCCCCCGGGGAGACGCATGAAAAACTGTTTTTT	CASSPPGETHEKLFF
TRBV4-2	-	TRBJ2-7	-	TGTGCCAGCAGTCCCGAAGAGGGAGGTCCAAGCTACGAGCAGTACTTC	CASSPEEGGPSYEQYF
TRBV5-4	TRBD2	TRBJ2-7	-	TGTGCCAGCAGTCAAGCAATTAGCGGGAGGGCTTACGAGCAGTACTTC	CASSQAISGRAYEQYF
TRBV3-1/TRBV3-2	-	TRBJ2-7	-	TGTGCCAGCAGCCAGAGACAGCACTACGAGCAGTACTTC	CASSQRQHYEQYF
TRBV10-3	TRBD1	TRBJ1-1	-	TGTGCCATCAGTGAGTCGACATGGGGACAGATGAACACTGAAGCTTTCTTT	CAISESTWGQMNTEAFF
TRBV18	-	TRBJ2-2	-	TGTGCCAGCTCCCTCCGGGACTCTCACACCGGGGAGCTGTTTTTT	CASSLRDSHTGELFF
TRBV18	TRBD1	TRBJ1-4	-	TGTGCCAGCTCACCAAGAGGACAGGGGACTGAAAAACTGTTTTTT	CASSPRGQGTEKLFF
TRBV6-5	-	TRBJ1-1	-	TGTGCCAGCCGGACAGCAACTAACACTGAAGCTTTCTTT	CASRTATNTEAFF
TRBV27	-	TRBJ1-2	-	TGTGCCAGCAGCCACCTGGGGGAGACAGTCTATGGCTACACCTTC	CASSHLGETVYGYTF
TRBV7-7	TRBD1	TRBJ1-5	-	TGTGCTAGCAGCGCCCAGTCTGGGACAGGGGGCGCCTTAAGGGTCCGTCAGCCCCAGCATTTT	CASSAQSGTGGALRVRQPQHF
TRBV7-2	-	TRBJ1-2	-	TGTGCCAGCAGCTTAGCTTTGGCGAGGGGCTACACCTTC	CASSLALARGYTF
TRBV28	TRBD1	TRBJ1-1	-	TGTGCCAGCAGCACTCTCGGACAGGGGGCCGCTTCTTTCTTT	CASSTLGQGAASFF
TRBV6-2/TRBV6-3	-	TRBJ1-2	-	TGTGCCAGCAGTTATAACCCCTCGGTGACTTCCAAAGCGGCATATGGCTACACCTTC	CASSYNPSVTSKAAYGYTF
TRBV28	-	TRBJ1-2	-	TGTGCCAGCAGTCCCCCGACAGGAGTCTATGGCTACACCTTC	CASSPPTGVYGYTF
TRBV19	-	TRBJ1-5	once	TGTGCCAGTAGTATCCCGCCAACTAGCAATCAGCCCCAGCATTTT	CASSIPPTSNQPQHF
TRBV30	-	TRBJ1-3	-	TGTGCCTGGAGTAGGTACGCCAGCTCTGGAAACACCATATATTTT	CAWSRYASSGNTIYF
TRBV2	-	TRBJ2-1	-	TGTGCCAGCAGGGTAGAGGGAGACTGGAATGAGCAGTTCTTC	CASRVEGDWNEQFF
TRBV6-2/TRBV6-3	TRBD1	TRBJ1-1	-	TGTGCCAGCAGTCAAGGTGGACAGGGTGCTGAAGCTTTCTTT	CASSQGGQGAEAFF
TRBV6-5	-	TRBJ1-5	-	TGTGCCAGCAATCAGGGGAGTTACGGCAATCAGCCCCAGCATTTT	CASNQGSYGNQPQHF
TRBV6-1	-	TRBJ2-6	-	TGTGCCAGCAGTGAAGCGCGAGGGGCTGGGGCCAACGTCCTGACTTTC	CASSEARGAGANVLTF
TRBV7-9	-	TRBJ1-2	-	TGTGCCAGCAGCTTAACCGGGATCTCTAACTATGGCTACACCTTC	CASSLTGISNYGYTF
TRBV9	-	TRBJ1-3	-	TGTGCCAGCAGCGTAGTCGAGGAGTTTATGGGAAACACCATATATTTT	CASSVVEEFMGNTIYF
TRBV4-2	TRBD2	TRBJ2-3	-	TGTGCCAGCAGCCCAAGCGTTACGACTAGCGGCCTGGCAGATACGCAGTATTTT	CASSPSVTTSGLADTQYF
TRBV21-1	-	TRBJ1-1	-	TGTGCCAGCAGCCACTTCCGGGACAGGGGGACTGAAGCTTTCTTT	CASSHFRDRGTEAFF
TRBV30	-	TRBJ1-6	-	TGTGCCTGGAGTGCCGGGGTACCAAATTCACCCCTCCACTTT	CAWSAGVPNSPLHF
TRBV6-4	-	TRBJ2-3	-	TGTGCCAGCAGTGACTCATCAGGGTTCGGCACAGATACGCAGTATTTT	CASSDSSGFGTDTQYF
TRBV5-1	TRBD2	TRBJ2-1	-	TGCGCCAGCAGCTTGGAACCTTTGGGACTAGCTGGCAATGAGCAGTTCTTC	CASSLEPLGLAGNEQFF
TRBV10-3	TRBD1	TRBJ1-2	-	TGTGCCATCAGGGGGACAGGCGAGGGCTACACCTTC	CAIRGTGEGYTF
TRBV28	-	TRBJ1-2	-	TGTGCCAGCAGTGCTACTAGGAAGTATGGCTACACCTTC	CASSATRKYGYTF
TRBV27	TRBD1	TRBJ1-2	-	TGTGCCAGCAGGGGGGCCGGGACAGATTCTAACTATGGCTACACCTTC	CASRGAGTDSNYGYTF